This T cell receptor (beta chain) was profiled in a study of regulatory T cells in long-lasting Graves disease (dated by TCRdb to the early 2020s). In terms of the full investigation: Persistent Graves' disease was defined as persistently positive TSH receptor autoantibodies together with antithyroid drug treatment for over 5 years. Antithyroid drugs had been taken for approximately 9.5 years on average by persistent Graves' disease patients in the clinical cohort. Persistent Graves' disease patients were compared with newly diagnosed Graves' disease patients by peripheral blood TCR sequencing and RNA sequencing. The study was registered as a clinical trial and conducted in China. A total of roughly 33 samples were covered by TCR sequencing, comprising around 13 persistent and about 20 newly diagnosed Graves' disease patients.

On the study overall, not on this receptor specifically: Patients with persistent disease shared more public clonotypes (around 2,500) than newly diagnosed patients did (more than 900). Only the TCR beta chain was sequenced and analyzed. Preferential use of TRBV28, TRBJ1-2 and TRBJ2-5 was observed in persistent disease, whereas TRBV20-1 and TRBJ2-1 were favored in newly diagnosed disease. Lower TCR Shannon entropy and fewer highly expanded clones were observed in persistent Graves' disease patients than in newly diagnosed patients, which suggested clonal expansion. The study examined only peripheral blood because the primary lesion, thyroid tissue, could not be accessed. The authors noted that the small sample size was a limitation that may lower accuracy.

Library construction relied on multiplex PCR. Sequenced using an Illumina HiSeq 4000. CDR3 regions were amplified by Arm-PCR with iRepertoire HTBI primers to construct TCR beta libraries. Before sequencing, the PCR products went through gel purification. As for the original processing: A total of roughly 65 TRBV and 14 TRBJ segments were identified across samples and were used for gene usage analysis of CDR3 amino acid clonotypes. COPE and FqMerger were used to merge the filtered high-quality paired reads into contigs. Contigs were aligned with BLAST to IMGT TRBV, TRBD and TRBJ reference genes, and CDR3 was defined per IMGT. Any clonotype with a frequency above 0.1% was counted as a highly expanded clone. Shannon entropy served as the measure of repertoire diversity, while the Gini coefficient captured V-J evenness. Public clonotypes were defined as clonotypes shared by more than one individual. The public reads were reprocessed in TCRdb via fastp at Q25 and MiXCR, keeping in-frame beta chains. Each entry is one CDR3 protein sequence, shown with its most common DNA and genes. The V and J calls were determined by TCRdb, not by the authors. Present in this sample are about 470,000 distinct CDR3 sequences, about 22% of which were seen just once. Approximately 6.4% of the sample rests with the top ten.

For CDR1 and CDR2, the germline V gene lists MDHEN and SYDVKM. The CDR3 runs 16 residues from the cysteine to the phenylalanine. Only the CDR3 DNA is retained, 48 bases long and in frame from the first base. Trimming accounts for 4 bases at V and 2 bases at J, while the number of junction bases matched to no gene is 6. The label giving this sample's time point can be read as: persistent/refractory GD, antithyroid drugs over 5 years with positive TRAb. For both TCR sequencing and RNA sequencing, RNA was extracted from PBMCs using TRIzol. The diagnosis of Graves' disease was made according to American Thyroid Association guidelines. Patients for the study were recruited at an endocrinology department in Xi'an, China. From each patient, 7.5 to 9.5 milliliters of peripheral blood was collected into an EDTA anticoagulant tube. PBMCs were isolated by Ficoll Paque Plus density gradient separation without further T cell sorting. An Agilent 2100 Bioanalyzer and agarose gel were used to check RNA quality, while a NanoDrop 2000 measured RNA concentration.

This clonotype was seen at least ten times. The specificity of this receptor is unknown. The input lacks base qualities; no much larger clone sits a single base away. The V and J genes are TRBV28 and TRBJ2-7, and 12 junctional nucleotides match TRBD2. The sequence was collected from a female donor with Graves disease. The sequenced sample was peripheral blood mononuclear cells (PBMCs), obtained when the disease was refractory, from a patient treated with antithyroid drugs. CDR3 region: CASSSRLAGDTYEQYF. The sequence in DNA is TGTGCCAGCAGTTCTCGACTAGCGGGAGACACCTACGAGCAGTACTTC.